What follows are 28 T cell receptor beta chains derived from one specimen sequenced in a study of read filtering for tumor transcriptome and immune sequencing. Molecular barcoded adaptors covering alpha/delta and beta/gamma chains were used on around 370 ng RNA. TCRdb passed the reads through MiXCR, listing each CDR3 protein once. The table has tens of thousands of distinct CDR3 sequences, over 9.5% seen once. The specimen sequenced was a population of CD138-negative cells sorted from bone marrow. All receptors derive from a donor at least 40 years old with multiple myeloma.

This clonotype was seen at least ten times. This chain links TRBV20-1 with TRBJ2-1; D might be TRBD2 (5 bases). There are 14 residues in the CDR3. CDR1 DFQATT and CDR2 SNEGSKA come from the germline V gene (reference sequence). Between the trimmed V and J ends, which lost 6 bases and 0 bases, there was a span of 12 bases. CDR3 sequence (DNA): TGCAGTGCCAGGAGCGGTCGCTCCTACAATGAGCAGTTCTTC. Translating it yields CSARSGRSYNEQFF.

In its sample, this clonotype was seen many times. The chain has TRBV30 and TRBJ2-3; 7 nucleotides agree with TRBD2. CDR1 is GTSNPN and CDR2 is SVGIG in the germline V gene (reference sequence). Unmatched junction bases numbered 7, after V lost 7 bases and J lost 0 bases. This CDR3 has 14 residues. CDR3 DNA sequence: TGTGCCTACACCCGGGGGGATAGCACAGATACGCAGTATTTT. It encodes CAYTRGDSTDTQYF.

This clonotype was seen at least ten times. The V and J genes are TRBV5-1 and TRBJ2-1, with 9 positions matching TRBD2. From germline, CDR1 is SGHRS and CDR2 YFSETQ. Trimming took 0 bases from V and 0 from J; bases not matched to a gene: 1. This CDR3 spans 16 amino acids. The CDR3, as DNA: TGCGCCAGCAGCTTGGTAGCGGGAGTCTCCTACAATGAGCAGTTCTTC. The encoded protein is CASSLVAGVSYNEQFF.

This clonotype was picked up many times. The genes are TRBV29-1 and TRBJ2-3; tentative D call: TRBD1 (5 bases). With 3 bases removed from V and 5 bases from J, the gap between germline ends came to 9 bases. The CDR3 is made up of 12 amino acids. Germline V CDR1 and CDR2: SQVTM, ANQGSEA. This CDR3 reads CSVDQGIDTQYF. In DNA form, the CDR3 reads TGCAGCGTTGACCAGGGAATAGATACGCAGTATTTT.

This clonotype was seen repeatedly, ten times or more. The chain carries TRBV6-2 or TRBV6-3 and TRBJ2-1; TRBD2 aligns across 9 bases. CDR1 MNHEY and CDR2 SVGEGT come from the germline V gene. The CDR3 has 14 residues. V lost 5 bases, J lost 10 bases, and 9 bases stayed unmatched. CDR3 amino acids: CASSAGLARGEQFF. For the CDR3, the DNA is TGTGCCAGCAGTGCGGGACTAGCACGGGGAGAGCAGTTCTTC.

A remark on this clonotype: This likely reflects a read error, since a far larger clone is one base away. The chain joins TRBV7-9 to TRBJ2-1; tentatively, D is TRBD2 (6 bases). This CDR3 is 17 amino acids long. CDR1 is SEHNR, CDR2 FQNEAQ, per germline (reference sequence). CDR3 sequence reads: CASSLRVPGVSYNERFF. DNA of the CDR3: TGTGCCAGCAGCTTAAGGGTCCCGGGAGTGAGCTACAATGAGCGGTTCTTC.

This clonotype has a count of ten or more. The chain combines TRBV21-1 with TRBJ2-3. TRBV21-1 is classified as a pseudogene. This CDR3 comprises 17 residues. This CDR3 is CASSKRGATETTDTQYF. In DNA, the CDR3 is TGTGCCAGCAGCAAAAGAGGAGCGACGGAGACCACAGATACGCAGTATTTT.

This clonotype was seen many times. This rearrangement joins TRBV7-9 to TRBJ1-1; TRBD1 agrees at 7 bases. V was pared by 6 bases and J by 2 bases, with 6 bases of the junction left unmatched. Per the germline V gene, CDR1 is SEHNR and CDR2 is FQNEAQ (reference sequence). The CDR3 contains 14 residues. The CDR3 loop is CASSSNRGNTEAFF. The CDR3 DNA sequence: TGTGCCAGCAGTTCGAACAGGGGTAACACTGAAGCTTTCTTT.

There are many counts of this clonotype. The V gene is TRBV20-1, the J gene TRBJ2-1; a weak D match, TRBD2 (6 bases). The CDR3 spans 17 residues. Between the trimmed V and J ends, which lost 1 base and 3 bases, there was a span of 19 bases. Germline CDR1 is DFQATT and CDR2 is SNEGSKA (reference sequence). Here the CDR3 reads CSARGFTSRDNYNEQFF. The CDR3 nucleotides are TGCAGTGCTAGAGGATTTACTAGCCGGGATAACTACAATGAGCAGTTCTTC.

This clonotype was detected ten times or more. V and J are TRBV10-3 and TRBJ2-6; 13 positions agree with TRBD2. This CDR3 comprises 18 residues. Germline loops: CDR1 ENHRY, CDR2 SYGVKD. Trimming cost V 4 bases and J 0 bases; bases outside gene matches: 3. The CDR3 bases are TGTGCCATCAGTGGGGGACTAGCGGGAAGCTCTGGGGCCAACGTCCTGACTTTC. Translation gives CAISGGLAGSSGANVLTF.

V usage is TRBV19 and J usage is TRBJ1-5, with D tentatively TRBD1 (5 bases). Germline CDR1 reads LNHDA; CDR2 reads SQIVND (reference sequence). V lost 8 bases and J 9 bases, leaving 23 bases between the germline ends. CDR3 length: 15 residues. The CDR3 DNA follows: TGTGCCAGTGGTAACACCGGGACGGCACCTGGGCCCCAGCATTTT. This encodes CASGNTGTAPGPQHF.

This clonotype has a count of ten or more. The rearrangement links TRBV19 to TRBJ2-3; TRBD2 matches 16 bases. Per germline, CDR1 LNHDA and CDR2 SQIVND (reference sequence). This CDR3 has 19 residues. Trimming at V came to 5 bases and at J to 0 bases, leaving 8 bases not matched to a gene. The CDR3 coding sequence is TGTGCCAGTAGTGAGGGACTAGCGGGAGGGAGCCCTAGCACAGATACGCAGTATTTT. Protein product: CASSEGLAGGSPSTDTQYF.

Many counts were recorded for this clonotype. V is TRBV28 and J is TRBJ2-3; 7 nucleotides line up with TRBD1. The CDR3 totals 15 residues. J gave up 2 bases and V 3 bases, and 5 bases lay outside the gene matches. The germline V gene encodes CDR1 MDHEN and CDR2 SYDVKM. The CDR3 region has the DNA TGTGCCAGCAGTTTCGGAACAGGGGACACAGATACGCAGTATTTT. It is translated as CASSFGTGDTDTQYF.

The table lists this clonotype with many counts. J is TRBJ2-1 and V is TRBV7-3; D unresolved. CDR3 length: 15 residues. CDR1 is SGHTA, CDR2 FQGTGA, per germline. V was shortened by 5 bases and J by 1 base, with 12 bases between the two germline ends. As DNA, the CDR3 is TGTGCCAGCAGCCCCCATCAATCTTCCTACAATGAGCAGTTCTTC. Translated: CASSPHQSSYNEQFF.

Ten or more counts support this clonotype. The CDR3 DNA sequence: TGTGCCAGCAGCTTGGCACAGGGGGCTTATGGCTACACCTTC. This encodes CASSLAQGAYGYTF. J is TRBJ1-2 and V is TRBV5-8, with TRBD1 identical over 9 bases. The germline V gene encodes CDR1 SGHTS and CDR2 YDEGEE. Trimming cost V 0 bases and J 5 bases; bases outside gene matches: 2. The CDR3 extends over 14 amino acids. Using reference TRBV5-8 and TRBJ1-2 for the parts outside the CDR3, the full variable domain is EAGVTQSPTHLIKTRGQQATLRCSPISGHTSVYWYQQALGLGLQFLLWYDEGEERNRGNFPPRFSGRQFPNYSSELNVNALELEDSALYLCASSLAQGAYGYTFGSGTRLTVV.

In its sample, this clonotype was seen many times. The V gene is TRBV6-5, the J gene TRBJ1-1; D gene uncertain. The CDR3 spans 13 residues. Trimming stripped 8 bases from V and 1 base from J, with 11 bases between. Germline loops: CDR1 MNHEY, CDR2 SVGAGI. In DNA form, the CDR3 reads TGTGCCAGCTCCCTCCGGCAGAACACTGAAGCTTTCTTT. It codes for CASSLRQNTEAFF.

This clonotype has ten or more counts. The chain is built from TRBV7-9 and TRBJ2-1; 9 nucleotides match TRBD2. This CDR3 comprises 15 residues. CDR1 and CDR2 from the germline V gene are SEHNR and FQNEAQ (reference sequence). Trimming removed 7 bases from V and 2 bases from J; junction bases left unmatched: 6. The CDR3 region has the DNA TGTGCCAGCACCCTTAGCGGGAGTACCTACAATGAGCAGTTCTTC. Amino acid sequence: CASTLSGSTYNEQFF.

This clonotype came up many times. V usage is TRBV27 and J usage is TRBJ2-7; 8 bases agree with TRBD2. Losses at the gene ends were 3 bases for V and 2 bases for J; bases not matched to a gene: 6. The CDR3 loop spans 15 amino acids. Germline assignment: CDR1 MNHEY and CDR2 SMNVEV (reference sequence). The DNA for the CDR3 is TGTGCCAGCAGTTTCCTTACTAGCGGTACCTACGAGCAGTACTTC. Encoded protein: CASSFLTSGTYEQYF.

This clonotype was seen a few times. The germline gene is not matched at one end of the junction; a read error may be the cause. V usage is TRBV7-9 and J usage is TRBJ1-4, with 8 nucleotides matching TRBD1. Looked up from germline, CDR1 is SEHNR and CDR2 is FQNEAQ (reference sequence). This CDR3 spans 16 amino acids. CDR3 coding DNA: TGTGCCAGCAGCCCACCGGGGGGACAGGTTAATGAAAAACCGTTTTTT. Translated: CASSPPGGQVNEKPFF. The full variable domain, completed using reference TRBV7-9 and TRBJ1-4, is DTGVSQNPRHKITKRGQNVTFRCDPISEHNRLYWYRQTLGQGPEFLTYFQNEAQLEKSRLLSDRFSAERPKGSFSTLEIQRTEQGDSAMYLCASSPPGGQVNEKPFFGSGTQLSVL.

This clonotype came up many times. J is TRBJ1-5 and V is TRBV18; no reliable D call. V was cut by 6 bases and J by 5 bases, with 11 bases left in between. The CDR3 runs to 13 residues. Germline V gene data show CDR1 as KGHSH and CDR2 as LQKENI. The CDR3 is CASSPGMDQPQHF. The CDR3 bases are TGTGCCAGCTCCCCTGGTATGGATCAGCCCCAGCATTTT. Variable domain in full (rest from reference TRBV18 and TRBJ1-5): NAGVMQNPRHLVRRRGQEARLRCSPMKGHSHVYWYRQLPEEGLKFMVYLQKENIIDESGMPKERFSAEFPKEGPSILRIQQVVRGDSAAYFCASSPGMDQPQHFGDGTRLSIL.

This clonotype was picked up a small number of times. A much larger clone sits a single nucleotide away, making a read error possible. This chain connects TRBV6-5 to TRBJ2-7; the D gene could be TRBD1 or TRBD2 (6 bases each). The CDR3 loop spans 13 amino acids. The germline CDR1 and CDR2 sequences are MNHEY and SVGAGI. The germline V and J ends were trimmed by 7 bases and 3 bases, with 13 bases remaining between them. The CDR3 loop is CASNRDSNYEQYF. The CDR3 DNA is TGTGCCAGCAACAGGGACTCCAACTACGAGCAGTACTTC.

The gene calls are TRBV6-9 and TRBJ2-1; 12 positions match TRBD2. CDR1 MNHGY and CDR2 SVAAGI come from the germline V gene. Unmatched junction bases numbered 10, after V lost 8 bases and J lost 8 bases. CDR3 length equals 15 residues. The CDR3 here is CASPELAGGPHEQFF. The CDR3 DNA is TGTGCCAGCCCGGAGCTAGCGGGAGGGCCCCATGAGCAGTTCTTC.

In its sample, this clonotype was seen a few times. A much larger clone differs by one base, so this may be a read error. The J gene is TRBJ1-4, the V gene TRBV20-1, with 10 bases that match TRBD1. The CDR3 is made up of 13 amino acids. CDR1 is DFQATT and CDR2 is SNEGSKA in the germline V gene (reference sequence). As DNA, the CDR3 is TGCAGTGCTCGACAGGGGGCTAATGAAATACTGTTTTTT. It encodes CSARQGANEILFF.

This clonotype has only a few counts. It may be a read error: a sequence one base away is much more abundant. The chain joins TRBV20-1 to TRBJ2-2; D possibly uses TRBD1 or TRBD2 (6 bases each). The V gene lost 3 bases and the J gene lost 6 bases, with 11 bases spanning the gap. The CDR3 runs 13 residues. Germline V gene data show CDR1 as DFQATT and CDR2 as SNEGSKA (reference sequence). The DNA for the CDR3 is TGCAGTGCTAGGTCCGGGGGCTCCGGGGAGCTGTTTTTT. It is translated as CSARSGGSGELFF.

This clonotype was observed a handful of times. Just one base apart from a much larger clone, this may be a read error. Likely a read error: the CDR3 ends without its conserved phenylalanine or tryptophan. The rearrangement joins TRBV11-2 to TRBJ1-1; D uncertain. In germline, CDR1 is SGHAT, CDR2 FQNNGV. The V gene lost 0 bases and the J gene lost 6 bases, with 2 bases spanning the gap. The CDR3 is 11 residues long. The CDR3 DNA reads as TGTGCCAGCAGCTTAGAGGCTGAAGCTTTCCTT. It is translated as CASSLEAEAFL.

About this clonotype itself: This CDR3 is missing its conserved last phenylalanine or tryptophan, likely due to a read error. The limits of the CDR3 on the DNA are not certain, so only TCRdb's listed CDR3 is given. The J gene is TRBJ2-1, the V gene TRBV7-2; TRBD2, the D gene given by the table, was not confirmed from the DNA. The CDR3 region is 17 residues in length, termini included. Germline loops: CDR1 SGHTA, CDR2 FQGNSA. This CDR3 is CASSPSVGGRVPNEQSY.

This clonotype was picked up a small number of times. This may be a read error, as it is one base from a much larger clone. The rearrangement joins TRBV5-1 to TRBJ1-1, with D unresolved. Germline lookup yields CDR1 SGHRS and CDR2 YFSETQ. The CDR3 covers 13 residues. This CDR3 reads CASSFSGGTEALF. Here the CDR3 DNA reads TGCGCCAGCAGCTTTTCCGGAGGCACTGAAGCTCTCTTT.

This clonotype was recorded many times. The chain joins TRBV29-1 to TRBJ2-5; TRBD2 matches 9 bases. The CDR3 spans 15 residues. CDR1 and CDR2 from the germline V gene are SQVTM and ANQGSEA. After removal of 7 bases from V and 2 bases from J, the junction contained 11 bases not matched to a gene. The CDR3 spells CSAQTSGRYQETQYF. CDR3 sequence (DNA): TGCAGCGCCCAGACTAGCGGCCGTTATCAAGAGACCCAGTACTTC.